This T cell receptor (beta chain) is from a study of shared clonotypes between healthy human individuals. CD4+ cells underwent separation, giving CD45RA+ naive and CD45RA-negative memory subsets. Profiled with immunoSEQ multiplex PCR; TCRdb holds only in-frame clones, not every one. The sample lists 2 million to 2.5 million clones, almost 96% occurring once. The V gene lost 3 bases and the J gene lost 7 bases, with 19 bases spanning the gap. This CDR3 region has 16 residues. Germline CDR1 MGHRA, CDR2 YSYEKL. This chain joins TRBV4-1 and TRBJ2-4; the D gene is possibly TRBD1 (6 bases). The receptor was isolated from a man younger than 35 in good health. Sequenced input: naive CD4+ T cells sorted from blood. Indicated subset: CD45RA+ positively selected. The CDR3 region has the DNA TGCGCCAGCAGCCATGACGAACAGGGAGTTGGGAACATTCAGTACTTC. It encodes CASSHDEQGVGNIQYF.